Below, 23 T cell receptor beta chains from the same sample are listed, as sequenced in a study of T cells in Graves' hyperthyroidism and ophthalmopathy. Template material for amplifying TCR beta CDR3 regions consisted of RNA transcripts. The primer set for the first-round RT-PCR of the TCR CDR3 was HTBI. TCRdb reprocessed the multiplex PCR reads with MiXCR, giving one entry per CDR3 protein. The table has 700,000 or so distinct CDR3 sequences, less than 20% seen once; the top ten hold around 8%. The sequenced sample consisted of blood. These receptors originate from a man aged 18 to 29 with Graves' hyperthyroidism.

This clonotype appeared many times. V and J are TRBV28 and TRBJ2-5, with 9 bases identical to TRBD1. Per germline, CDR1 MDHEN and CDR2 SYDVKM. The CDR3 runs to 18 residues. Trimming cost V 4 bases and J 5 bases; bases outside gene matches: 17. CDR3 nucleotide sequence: TGTGCCAGCAGTTCCCTTTTCATCGGAGGACAGGGGCTTGAGACCCAGTACTTC. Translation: CASSSLFIGGQGLETQYF.

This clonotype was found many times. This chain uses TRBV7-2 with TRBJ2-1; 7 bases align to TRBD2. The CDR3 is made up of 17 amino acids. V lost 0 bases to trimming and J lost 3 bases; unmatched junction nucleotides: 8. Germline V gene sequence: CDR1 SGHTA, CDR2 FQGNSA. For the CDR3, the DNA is TGTGCCAGCAGCTTAGCCAGCGGGGCTCCCCTCTACAATGAGCAGTTCTTC. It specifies CASSLASGAPLYNEQFF.

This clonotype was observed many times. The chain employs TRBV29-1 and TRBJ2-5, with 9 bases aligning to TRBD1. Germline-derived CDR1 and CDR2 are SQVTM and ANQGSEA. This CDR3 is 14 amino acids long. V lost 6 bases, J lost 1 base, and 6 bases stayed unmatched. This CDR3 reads CSVGQGVSQETQYF. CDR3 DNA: TGCAGCGTGGGACAGGGAGTAAGCCAAGAGACCCAGTACTTC.

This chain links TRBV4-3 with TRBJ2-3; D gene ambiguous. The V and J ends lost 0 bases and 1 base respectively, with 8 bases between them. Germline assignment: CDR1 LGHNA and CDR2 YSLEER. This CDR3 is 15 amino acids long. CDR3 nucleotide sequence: TGCGCCAGCAGCCAAGATGGACGGGGCACAGATACGCAGTATTTT. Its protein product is CASSQDGRGTDTQYF.

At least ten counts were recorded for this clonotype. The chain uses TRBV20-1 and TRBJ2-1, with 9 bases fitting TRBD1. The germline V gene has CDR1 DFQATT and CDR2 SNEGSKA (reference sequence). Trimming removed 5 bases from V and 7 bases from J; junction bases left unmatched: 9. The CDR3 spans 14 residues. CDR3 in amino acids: CSARPGQGFNEQFF. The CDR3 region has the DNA TGCAGTGCTCGGCCGGGACAGGGTTTTAATGAGCAGTTCTTC.

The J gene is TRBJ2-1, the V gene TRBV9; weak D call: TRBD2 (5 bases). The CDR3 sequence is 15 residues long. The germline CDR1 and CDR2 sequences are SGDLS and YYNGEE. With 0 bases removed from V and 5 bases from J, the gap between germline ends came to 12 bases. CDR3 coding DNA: TGTGCCAGCAGCGTAGGTGCGGGTGGACACAATGAGCAGTTCTTC. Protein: CASSVGAGGHNEQFF.

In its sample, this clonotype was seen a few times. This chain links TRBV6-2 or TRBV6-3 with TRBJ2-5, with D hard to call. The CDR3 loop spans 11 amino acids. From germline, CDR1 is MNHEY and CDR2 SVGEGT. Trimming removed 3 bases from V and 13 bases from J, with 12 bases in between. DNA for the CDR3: TGTGCCAGCAGTTATGGGTGGGAACGGTACTTC. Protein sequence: CASSYGWERYF.

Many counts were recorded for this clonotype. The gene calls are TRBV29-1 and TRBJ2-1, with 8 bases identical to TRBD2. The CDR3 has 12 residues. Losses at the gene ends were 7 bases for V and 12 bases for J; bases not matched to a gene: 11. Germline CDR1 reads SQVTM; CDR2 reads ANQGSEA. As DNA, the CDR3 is TGCAGCGCCGGCCGGGGGGGGGAGGGGCAGTTCTTC. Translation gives CSAGRGGEGQFF.

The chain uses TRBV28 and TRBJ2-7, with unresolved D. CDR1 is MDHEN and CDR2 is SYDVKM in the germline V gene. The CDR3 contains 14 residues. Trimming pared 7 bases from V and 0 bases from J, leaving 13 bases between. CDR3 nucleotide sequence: TGTGCCAGCACCCTCGACCAGAACTCCTACGAGCAGTACTTC. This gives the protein CASTLDQNSYEQYF.

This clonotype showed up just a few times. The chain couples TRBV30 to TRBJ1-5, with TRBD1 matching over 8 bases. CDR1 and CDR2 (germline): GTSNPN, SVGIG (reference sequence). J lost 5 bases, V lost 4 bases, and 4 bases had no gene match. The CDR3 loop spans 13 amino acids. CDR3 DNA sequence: TGTGCCTGGACCCCAGGGGGCTATCAGCCCCAGCATTTT. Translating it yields CAWTPGGYQPQHF.

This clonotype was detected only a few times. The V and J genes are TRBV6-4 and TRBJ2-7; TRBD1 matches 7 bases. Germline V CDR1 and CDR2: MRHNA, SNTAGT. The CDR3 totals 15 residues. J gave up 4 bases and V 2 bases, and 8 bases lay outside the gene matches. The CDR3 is CASSDPDRRRYEQYF. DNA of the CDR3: TGTGCCAGCAGTGACCCGGACAGGAGGAGGTACGAGCAGTACTTC.

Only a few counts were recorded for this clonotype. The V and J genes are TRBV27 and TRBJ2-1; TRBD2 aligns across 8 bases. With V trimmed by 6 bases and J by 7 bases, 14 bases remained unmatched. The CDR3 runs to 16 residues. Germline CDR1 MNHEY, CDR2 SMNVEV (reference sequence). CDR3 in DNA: TGTGCCAGCAGCCGCGAGCGGGAGTGGGATCTAAATGAGCAGTTCTTC. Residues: CASSREREWDLNEQFF.

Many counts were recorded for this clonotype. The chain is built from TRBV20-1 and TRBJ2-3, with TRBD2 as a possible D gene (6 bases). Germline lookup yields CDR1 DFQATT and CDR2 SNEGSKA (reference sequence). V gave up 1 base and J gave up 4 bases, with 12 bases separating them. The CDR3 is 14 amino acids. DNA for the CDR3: TGCAGTGCTAGAGGCTTCGGGAGTGCAGATACGCAGTATTTT. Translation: CSARGFGSADTQYF.

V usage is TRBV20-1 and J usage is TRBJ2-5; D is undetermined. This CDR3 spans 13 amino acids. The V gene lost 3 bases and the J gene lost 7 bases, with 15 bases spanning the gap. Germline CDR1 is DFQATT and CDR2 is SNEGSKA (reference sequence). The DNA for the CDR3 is TGCAGTGCTAGGATTAGAAGAGTGGGGACCCAGTACTTC. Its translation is CSARIRRVGTQYF.

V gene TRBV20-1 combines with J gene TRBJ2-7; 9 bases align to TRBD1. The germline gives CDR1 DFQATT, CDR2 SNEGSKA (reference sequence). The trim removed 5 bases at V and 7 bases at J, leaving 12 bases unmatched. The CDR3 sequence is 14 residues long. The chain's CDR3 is CSAPPGQGGGEQYF. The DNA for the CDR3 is TGCAGTGCTCCCCCGGGACAGGGTGGAGGAGAGCAGTACTTC.

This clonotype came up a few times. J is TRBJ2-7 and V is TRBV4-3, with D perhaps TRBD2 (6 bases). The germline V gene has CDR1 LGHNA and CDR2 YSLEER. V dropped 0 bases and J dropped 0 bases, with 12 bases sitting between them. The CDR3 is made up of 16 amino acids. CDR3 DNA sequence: TGCGCCAGCAGCCAAGATAGGGTAGCGGCCTCCTACGAGCAGTACTTC. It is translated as CASSQDRVAASYEQYF.

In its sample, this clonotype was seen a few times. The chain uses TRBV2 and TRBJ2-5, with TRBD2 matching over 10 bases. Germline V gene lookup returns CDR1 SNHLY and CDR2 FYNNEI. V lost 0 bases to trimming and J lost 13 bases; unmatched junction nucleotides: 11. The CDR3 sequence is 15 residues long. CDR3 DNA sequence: TGTGCCAGCAGTGAAGCGCCTAGCGGGAGAGGGGTACGGTACTTC. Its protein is CASSEAPSGRGVRYF.

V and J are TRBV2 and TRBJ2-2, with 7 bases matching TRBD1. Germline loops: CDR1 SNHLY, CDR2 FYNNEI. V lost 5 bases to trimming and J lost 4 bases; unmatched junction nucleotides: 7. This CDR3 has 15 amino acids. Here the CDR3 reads CASSTEGAGTGELFF. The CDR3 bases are TGTGCCAGCAGTACAGAGGGGGCCGGCACCGGGGAGCTGTTTTTT.

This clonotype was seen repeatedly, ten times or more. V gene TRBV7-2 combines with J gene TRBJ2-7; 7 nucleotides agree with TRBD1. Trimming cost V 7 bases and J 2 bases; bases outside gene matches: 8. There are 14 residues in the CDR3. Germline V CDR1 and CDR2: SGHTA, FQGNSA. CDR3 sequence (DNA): TGTGCCAGCAAACGGGACAGCCAACCCTACGAGCAGTACTTC. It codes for CASKRDSQPYEQYF.

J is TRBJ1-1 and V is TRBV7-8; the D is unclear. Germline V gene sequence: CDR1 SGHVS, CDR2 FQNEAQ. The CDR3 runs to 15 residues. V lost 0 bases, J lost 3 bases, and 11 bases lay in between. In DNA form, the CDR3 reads TGTGCCAGCAGCTTAGCACGGACCTTGGACACTGAAGCTTTCTTT. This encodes CASSLARTLDTEAFF.

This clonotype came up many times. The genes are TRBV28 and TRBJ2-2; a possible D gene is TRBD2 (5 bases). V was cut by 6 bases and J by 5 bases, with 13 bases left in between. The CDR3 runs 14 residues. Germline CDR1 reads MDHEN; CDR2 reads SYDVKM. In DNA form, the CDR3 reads TGTGCCAGCAGCTTAGTTGGCGGGACCGGGGAGCTGTTTTTT. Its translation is CASSLVGGTGELFF.

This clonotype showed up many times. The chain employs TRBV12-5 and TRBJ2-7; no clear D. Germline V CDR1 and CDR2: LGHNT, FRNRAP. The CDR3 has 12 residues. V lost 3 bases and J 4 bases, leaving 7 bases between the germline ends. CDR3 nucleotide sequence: TGTGCTAGTGGTTTCAGCCAATACGAGCAGTACTTC. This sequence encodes CASGFSQYEQYF.

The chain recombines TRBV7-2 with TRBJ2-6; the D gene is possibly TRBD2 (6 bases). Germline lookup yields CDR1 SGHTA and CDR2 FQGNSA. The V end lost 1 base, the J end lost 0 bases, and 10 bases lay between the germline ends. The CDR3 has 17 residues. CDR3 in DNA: TGTGCCAGCAGCTTAGGTGGGAGGATCTCTGGGGCCAACGTCCTGACTTTC. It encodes CASSLGGRISGANVLTF.